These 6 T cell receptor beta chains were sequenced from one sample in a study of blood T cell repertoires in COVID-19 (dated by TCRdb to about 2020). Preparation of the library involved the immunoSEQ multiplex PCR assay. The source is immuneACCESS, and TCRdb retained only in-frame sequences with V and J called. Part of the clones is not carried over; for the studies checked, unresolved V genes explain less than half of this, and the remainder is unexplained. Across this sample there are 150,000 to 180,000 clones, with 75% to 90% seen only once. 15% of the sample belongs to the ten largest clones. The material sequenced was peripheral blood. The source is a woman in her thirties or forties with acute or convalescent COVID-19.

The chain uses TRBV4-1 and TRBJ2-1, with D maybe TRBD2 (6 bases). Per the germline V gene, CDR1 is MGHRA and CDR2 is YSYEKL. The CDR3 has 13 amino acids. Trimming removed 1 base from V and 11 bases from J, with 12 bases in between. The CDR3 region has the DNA TGCGCCAGCAGCCAAGTGACGGACTATCAGCAGTTCTTC. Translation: CASSQVTDYQQFF.

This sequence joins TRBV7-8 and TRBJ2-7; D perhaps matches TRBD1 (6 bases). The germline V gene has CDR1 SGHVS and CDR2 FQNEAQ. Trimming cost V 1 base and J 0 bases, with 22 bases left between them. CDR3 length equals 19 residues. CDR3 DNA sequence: TGTGCCAGCAGCTTAGATAGGGATGCCGGACAGCTTAGCTCCTACGAGCAGTACTTC. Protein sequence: CASSLDRDAGQLSSYEQYF. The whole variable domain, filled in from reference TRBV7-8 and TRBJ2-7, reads GAGVSQSPRYKVAKRGQDVALRCDPISGHVSLFWYQQALGQGPEFLTYFQNEAQLDKSGLPSDRFFAERPEGSVSTLKIQRTQQEDSAVYLCASSLDRDAGQLSSYEQYFGPGTRLTVT.

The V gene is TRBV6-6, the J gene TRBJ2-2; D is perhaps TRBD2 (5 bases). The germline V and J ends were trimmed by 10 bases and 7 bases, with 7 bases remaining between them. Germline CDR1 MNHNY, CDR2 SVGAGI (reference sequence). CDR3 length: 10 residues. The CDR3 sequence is CATGVGELFF. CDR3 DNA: TGTGCCACCGGGGTCGGGGAGCTGTTTTTT.

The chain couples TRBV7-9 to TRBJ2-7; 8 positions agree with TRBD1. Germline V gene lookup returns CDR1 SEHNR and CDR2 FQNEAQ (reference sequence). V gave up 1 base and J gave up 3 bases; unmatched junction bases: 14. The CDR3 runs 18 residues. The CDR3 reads CASSLEGRGRFKDYEQYF. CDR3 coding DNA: TGTGCCAGCAGCTTAGAGGGCAGGGGGCGATTTAAGGACTACGAGCAGTACTTC.

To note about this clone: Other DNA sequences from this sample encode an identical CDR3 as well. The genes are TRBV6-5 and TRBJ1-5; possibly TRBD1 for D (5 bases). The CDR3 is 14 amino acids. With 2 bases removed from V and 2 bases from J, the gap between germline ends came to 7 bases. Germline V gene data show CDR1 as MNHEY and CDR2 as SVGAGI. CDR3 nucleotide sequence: TGTGCCAGCAGTTACGGGGGGGGCAATCAGCCCCAGCATTTT. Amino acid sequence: CASSYGGGNQPQHF.

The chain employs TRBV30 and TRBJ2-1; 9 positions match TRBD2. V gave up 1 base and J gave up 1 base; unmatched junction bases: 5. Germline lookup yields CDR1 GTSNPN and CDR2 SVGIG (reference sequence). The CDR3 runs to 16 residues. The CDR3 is CAWSGETSGSYNEQFF. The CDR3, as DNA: TGTGCCTGGAGTGGGGAGACTAGCGGTTCCTACAATGAGCAGTTCTTC. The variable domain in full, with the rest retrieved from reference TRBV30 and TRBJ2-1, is SQTIHQWPATLVQPVGSPLSLECTVEGTSNPNLYWYRQAAGRGLQLLFYSVGIGQISSEVPQNLSASRPQDRQFILSSKKLLLSDSGFYLCAWSGETSGSYNEQFFGPGTRLTVL.